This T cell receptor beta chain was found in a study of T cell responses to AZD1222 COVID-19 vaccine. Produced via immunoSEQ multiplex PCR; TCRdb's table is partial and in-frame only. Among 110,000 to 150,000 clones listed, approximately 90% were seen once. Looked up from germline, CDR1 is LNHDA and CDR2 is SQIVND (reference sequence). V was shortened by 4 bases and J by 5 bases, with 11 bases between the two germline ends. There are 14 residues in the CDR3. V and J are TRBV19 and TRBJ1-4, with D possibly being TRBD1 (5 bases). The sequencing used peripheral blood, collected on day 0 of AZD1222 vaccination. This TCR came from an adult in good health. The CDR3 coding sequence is TGTGCCAGTAGTAGGGCGCGGGGGAATGAAAAACTGTTTTTT. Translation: CASSRARGNEKLFF.